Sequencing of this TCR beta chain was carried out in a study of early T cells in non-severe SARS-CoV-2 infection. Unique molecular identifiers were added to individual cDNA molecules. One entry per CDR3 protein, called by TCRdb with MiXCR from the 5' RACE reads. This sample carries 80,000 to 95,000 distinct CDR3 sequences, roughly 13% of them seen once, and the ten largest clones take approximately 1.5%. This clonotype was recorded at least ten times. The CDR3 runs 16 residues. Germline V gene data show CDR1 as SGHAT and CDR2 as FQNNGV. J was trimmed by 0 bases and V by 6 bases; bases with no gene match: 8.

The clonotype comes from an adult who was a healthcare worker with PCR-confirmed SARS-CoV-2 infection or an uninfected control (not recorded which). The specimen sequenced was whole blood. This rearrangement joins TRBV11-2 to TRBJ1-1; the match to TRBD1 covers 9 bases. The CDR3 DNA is TGTGCCAGCAGTCTCGGACAGGGGAGTGTGAACACTGAAGCTTTCTTT. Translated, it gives CASSLGQGSVNTEAFF.